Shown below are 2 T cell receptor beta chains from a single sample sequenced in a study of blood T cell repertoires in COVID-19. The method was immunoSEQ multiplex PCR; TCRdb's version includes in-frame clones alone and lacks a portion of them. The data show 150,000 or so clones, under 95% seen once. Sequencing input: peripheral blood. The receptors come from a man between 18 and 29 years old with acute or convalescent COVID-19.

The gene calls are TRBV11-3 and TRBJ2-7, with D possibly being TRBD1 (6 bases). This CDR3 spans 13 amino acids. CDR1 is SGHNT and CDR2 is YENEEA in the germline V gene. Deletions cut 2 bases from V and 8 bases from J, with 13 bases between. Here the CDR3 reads CASSLNREGQQYF. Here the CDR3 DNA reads TGTGCCAGCAGCTTAAACAGGGAAGGCCAGCAGTACTTC.

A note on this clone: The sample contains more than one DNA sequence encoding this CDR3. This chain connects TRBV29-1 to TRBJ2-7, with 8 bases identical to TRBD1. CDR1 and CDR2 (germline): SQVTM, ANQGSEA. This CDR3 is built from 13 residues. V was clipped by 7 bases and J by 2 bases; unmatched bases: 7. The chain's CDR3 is CSAQGTGTYEQYF. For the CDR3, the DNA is TGCAGCGCCCAGGGGACAGGTACCTACGAGCAGTACTTC.